The next 25 T cell receptor beta chains were all read from a single sample in a study of T cell responses to AZD1222 COVID-19 vaccine. Profiling relied on immunoSEQ multiplex PCR, and the TCRdb table lists in-frame clones only, not all of them. This sample has 80,000 to 95,000 clones, with almost 90% found just once. The sequencing used peripheral blood, collected 28 days after the second AZD1222 dose. These receptors were collected from an adult who received the AZD1222 COVID-19 vaccine.

The chain has TRBV9 and TRBJ2-7, with D unclear. The CDR3 has 13 residues. Trimming took off 5 bases at V and 3 bases at J, with 12 bases between the two ends. CDR1 and CDR2 (germline): SGDLS, YYNGEE. The CDR3, as DNA: TGTGCCAGCAGTGTGGACCGCGGCTACGAGCAGTACTTC. This gives the protein CASSVDRGYEQYF.

This chain uses TRBV6-4 with TRBJ2-3, with a tentative D call TRBD1 (6 bases). Germline CDR1 is MRHNA and CDR2 is SNTAGT. CDR3 length equals 15 residues. The V gene lost 0 bases and the J gene lost 1 base, with 8 bases spanning the gap. The CDR3 DNA sequence: TGTGCCAGCAGTGACTCGCCAGGGGGCACAGATACGCAGTATTTT. Translation gives CASSDSPGGTDTQYF.

This clone was seen only once. The genes are TRBV4-3 and TRBJ1-5; D unclear. CDR3 length: 14 residues. V dropped 1 base and J dropped 4 bases, with 8 bases sitting between them. Per the germline V gene, CDR1 is LGHNA and CDR2 is YSLEER. The chain's CDR3 is CASSQGGRNQPQHF. The CDR3 DNA follows: TGCGCCAGCAGCCAAGGAGGACGGAATCAGCCCCAGCATTTT.

The rearrangement uses TRBV9 and TRBJ1-6; D gene ambiguous. V dropped 7 bases and J dropped 0 bases, with 5 bases sitting between them. Germline loops: CDR1 SGDLS, CDR2 YYNGEE. The CDR3 covers 13 residues. Here the CDR3 reads CASGSSYNSPLHF. DNA for the CDR3: TGTGCCAGCGGAAGCTCCTATAATTCACCCCTCCACTTT.

V is TRBV19 and J is TRBJ2-1, with 13 bases matching TRBD2. The germline CDR1 and CDR2 sequences are LNHDA and SQIVND (reference sequence). The V and J ends lost 4 bases and 8 bases, in that order; junction bases with no gene match: 8. The CDR3 length is 16 residues. CDR3 in DNA: TGTGCCAGTAGTACTAGCTGGACTAGCGGGAGTGATGAGCAGTTCTTC. As protein: CASSTSWTSGSDEQFF.

V gene TRBV25-1 combines with J gene TRBJ2-2; perhaps D is TRBD1 or TRBD2 (5 bases each). The CDR3 sequence is 14 residues long. Per germline, CDR1 MGHDK and CDR2 SYGVNS. V was trimmed by 8 bases and J by 2 bases, leaving 12 bases between them. DNA of the CDR3: TGTGCCAGCGGCCCGGGACCTAACACCGGGGAGCTGTTTTTT. Protein: CASGPGPNTGELFF. The full variable domain, rest sourced from reference TRBV25-1 and TRBJ2-2, is EADIYQTPRYLVIGTGKKITLECSQTMGHDKMYWYQQDPGMELHLIHYSYGVNSTEKGDLSSESTVSRIRTEHFPLTLESARPSHTSQYLCASGPGPNTGELFFGEGSRLTVL.

V usage is TRBV6-4 and J usage is TRBJ1-6; no reliable D call. Trimming took off 6 bases at V and 3 bases at J, with 9 bases between the two ends. CDR3 length equals 14 residues. Germline V gene data show CDR1 as MRHNA and CDR2 as SNTAGT. CDR3 residues: CASSTEVYNSPLHF. The CDR3 coding sequence is TGTGCCAGCAGCACGGAGGTCTATAATTCACCCCTCCACTTT.

In regard to this clone: Other DNA sequences within the sample encode an identical CDR3. The V gene is TRBV20-1, the J gene TRBJ2-7; no definite D call. The CDR3 has 11 residues. Trimming left V 0 bases short and J 3 bases short, with 3 bases between. CDR1 is DFQATT and CDR2 is SNEGSKA in the germline V gene (reference sequence). The CDR3 nucleotides are TGCAGTGCTAGAGATAGCTACGAGCAGTACTTC. This translates into CSARDSYEQYF.

The chain joins TRBV21-1 to TRBJ1-2; TRBD1, the table's D call, was not compared with the DNA. TRBV21-1 represents a pseudogene. The CDR3 runs 13 residues. This CDR3 reads CARYRGLPYGYTF. The DNA of the CDR3 is TGTGCCAGATACAGGGGGCTCCCCTATGGCTACACCTTC.

The V call is TRBV5-5, the J call TRBJ1-3; no clear D gene. Trimming cost V 0 bases and J 1 base, with 11 bases left between them. CDR1 is SGHKS, CDR2 YYEKEE, per germline (reference sequence). The CDR3 totals 16 residues. This CDR3 is CASSLVTGVSGNTIYF. The CDR3, as DNA: TGTGCCAGCAGCTTGGTCACCGGAGTATCTGGAAACACCATATATTTT.

The rearrangement joins TRBV19 to TRBJ1-2, with TRBD1 as a possible D gene (5 bases). Trimming removed 7 bases at V and 8 bases at J, with 17 bases between. The CDR3 is 13 amino acids. Germline V gene lookup returns CDR1 LNHDA and CDR2 SQIVND (reference sequence). DNA for the CDR3: TGTGCCAGTACCATCAAGGGGCACGGAGGCTACACCTTC. Its translation: CASTIKGHGGYTF. Full variable domain (rest looked up from reference TRBV19 and TRBJ1-2): DGGITQSPKYLFRKEGQNVTLSCEQNLNHDAMYWYRQDPGQGLRLIYYSQIVNDFQKGDIAEGYSVSREKKESFPLTVTSAQKNPTAFYLCASTIKGHGGYTFGSGTRLTVV.

This rearrangement joins TRBV5-1 to TRBJ1-1, with D perhaps matching TRBD1 (5 bases). The germline V and J ends were trimmed by 4 bases and 1 base, with 17 bases remaining between them. Germline CDR1 SGHRS, CDR2 YFSETQ. The CDR3 extends over 16 amino acids. CDR3 sequence reads: CASSVAPGLRNTEAFF. The CDR3 region has the DNA TGCGCCAGCAGCGTTGCTCCGGGACTGAGGAACACTGAAGCTTTCTTT.

This sequence joins TRBV3-1 (or the pseudogene TRBV3-2) and TRBJ1-6; possibly TRBD1 for D (5 bases). The CDR3 consists of 21 residues. Germline CDR1 and CDR2: LGHDT and YNNKEL (reference sequence). Trimming stripped 0 bases from V and 9 bases from J, with 30 bases between. The CDR3 bases are TGTGCCAGCAGCCAAGATGAGGCGGGGCGGAATAACCTCGGGTTGAGTTCACCCCTCCACTTT. Amino acids: CASSQDEAGRNNLGLSSPLHF.

The rearrangement links TRBV7-6 to TRBJ2-3; maybe TRBD2 (5 bases). V was trimmed by 1 base and J by 0 bases, leaving 14 bases between them. Germline-derived CDR1 and CDR2 are SGHVS and FNYEAQ. This CDR3 has 17 amino acids. The CDR3, as DNA: TGTGCCAGCAGCTTAGGGTCGGGAACAGCTAGCACAGATACGCAGTATTTT. Its protein product is CASSLGSGTASTDTQYF.

The chain recombines TRBV18 with TRBJ1-1, with 8 positions matching TRBD1. Germline V gene data show CDR1 as KGHSH and CDR2 as LQKENI. This CDR3 contains 12 residues. V was clipped by 8 bases and J by 11 bases; unmatched bases: 10. This CDR3 reads CASLDRGRDAFF. The CDR3, as DNA: TGTGCCAGCCTCGACAGGGGAAGGGACGCTTTCTTT.

The sample holds one count of this clone. The chain uses TRBV7-8 and TRBJ2-3, with D uncertain. V gave up 1 base and J gave up 3 bases, with 5 bases separating them. This CDR3 comprises 13 residues. Germline values: CDR1 SGHVS, CDR2 FQNEAQ. This CDR3 reads CASSLEGTDTQYF. Here the CDR3 DNA reads TGTGCCAGCAGCTTAGAGGGAACAGATACGCAGTATTTT.

This clone showed up just once. V and J are TRBV7-6 and TRBJ2-3; a possible D gene is TRBD1 (6 bases). V was clipped by 4 bases and J by 3 bases, with 14 bases between them. The CDR3 is 15 residues long. Germline loops: CDR1 SGHVS, CDR2 FNYEAQ. This CDR3 reads CASSSQQGRTDTQYF. The CDR3 nucleotides are TGTGCCAGCAGCTCGCAACAGGGACGGACAGATACGCAGTATTTT.

V usage is TRBV19 and J usage is TRBJ2-1, with 7 bases fitting TRBD2. Trimming removed 7 bases from V and 7 bases from J; junction bases left unmatched: 10. Per the germline V gene, CDR1 is LNHDA and CDR2 is SQIVND (reference sequence). This CDR3 region has 14 residues. CDR3 in DNA: TGTGCCAGTAACCGGGCGGGGAGGGCAAATGAGCAGTTCTTC. Amino acids: CASNRAGRANEQFF. Full variable domain (missing parts from reference TRBV19 and TRBJ2-1): DGGITQSPKYLFRKEGQNVTLSCEQNLNHDAMYWYRQDPGQGLRLIYYSQIVNDFQKGDIAEGYSVSREKKESFPLTVTSAQKNPTAFYLCASNRAGRANEQFFGPGTRLTVL.

The rearrangement uses TRBV5-1 and TRBJ2-3; the match to TRBD2 covers 11 bases. This CDR3 spans 15 amino acids. Trimming cost V 0 bases and J 4 bases; bases outside gene matches: 1. Germline V gene lookup returns CDR1 SGHRS and CDR2 YFSETQ. The CDR3 sequence is CASSLALAGADTQYF. Written as DNA, the CDR3 is TGCGCCAGCAGCTTGGCACTAGCGGGAGCAGATACGCAGTATTTT.

This rearrangement joins TRBV7-3 to TRBJ1-2; no firm D call. This CDR3 is 11 amino acids long. Germline CDR1 SGHTA, CDR2 FQGTGA. The ends were cut back, 8 bases at V and 1 base at J, with 5 bases in the middle. CDR3 nucleotide sequence: TGTGCCAGCGGACTTAACTATGGCTACACCTTC. Its protein is CASGLNYGYTF. The full variable domain, with the rest looked up from reference TRBV7-3 and TRBJ1-2, is GAGVSQTPSNKVTEKGKYVELRCDPISGHTALYWYRQSLGQGPEFLIYFQGTGAADDSGLPNDRFFAVRPEGSVSTLKIQRTERGDSAVYLCASGLNYGYTFGSGTRLTVV.

The chain uses TRBV11-2 and TRBJ1-1; a possible D gene is TRBD1 (5 bases). This CDR3 is built from 14 residues. Trimming shortened V by 5 bases and J by 2 bases, and 12 bases separated the two germline ends. CDR1 and CDR2 (germline): SGHAT, FQNNGV. The CDR3 DNA follows: TGTGCCAGCAGCATGACAGCGGGCAACACTGAAGCTTTCTTT. Its protein is CASSMTAGNTEAFF.

DNA of the CDR3: TGCGCCAGCAGTGAGAGGGTAGCGCGGCTTTTAGGGGCTTACAATGAGCAGTTCTTC. It translates to CASSERVARLLGAYNEQFF. This chain connects TRBV10-2 to TRBJ2-1; possibly TRBD1 or TRBD2 for D (5 bases each). This CDR3 comprises 19 residues. Per the germline V gene, CDR1 is WSHSY and CDR2 is SAAADI. V lost 2 bases and J 4 bases, leaving 24 bases between the germline ends.

This clone was found once. The gene calls are TRBV29-1 and TRBJ1-2, with D possibly TRBD1 on 6 matching bases. The V end lost 4 bases, the J end lost 6 bases, and 12 bases lay between the germline ends. This CDR3 is built from 12 residues. Germline V gene lookup returns CDR1 SQVTM and CDR2 ANQGSEA. In DNA form, the CDR3 reads TGCAGCGTTGGGGGGCAGGCAGATGGCTACACCTTC. This codes for CSVGGQADGYTF.

Only a few counts were recorded for this clone. This chain uses TRBV14 with TRBJ1-2; possible D gene TRBD1, 6 bases. Germline V lookup: CDR1 SGHDN, CDR2 FVKESK. V was clipped by 2 bases and J by 8 bases, with 12 bases between them. This CDR3 is built from 13 residues. The CDR3 DNA reads TGTGCCAGCAGCCAAAGACAGGCGGGGGGCTACACCTTC. Its translation is CASSQRQAGGYTF.

The V call is TRBV24-1, the J call TRBJ1-2, with D possibly matching TRBD1 (5 bases). Germline values: CDR1 KGHDR, CDR2 SFDVKD. The CDR3 has 13 residues. With 7 bases removed from V and 8 bases from J, the gap between germline ends came to 16 bases. DNA for the CDR3: TGTGCCACCAGGTCGCGAAGGGGTGGAGGCTACACCTTC. Its protein is CATRSRRGGGYTF.